This T cell receptor beta chain was found in a study of response to subunit inactivated influenza vaccine. Study observations and caveats: Authors suggested each seasonal flu vaccination may recruit only limited numbers of new T cells.

The CDR3 is 13 residues long. Trimming took off 7 bases at V and 5 bases at J, with 13 bases between the two ends. Germline-derived CDR1 and CDR2 are SGHRS and YFSETQ. TCRdb re-analysed the RT-PCR reads in MiXCR, keeping a single row per CDR3 protein. This repertoire shows around 160,000 distinct CDR3 sequences, approximately 10% found once; its top ten account for around 12%. Worth noting for this clonotype: Antigen specificity is unknown.

The TCR comes from a man in his fifties or sixties who received an inactivated influenza vaccine. This chain links TRBV5-1 with TRBJ2-1, with D hard to call. The sample was non-naive T cells sorted from PBMCs, taken 40 to 50 days after vaccination. The CDR3 spells CASRSSRDNEQFF. The CDR3 DNA reads as TGCGCCAGCCGAAGTTCTCGGGACAATGAGCAGTTCTTC.